This TCR beta chain was sequenced for a study of blood T cell repertoires in COVID-19. Study context: The analysed material was cDNA or gDNA that came from T cells, B-cell-depleted T cells, or PBMCs.

Original data processing: Amplified reference gene primers provided the basis for estimating nucleated cell counts. The protocol was immunoSEQ multiplex PCR, while the TCRdb copy is restricted to in-frame clones and leaves out a portion. That table furnishes V, J and clone size, whereas the DNA furnished D and trimming. The profile shows around 150,000 clones, roughly 90% of them singletons. Trimming took off 4 bases at V and 4 bases at J, with 11 bases between the two ends. This CDR3 has 14 residues. From germline, CDR1 is SEHNR and CDR2 FQNEAQ (reference sequence). This clonotype was sampled from a man aged 50-60 years with active or convalescent COVID-19. The specimen was peripheral blood. This chain connects TRBV7-9 to TRBJ1-5; no clear D. CDR3 in DNA: TGTGCCAGCAGCTATGGGTCGGGTAATCAGCCCCAGCATTTT. It is translated as CASSYGSGNQPQHF.